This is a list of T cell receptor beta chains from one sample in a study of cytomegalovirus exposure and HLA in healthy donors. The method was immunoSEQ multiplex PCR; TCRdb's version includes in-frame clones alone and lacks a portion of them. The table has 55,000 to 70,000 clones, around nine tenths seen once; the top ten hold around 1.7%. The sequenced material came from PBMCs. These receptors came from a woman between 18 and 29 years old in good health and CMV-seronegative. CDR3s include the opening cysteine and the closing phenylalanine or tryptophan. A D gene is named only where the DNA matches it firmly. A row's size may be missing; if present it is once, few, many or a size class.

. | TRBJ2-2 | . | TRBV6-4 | CASSAQAFPGELFF | TGTGCCAGCAGTGCCCAGGCCTTCCCCGGGGAGCTGTTTTTT
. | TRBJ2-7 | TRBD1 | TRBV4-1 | CASSQDGDRAYEQYF | TGCGCCAGCAGCCAAGATGGGGACAGGGCCTACGAGCAGTACTTC
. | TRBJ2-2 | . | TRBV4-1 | CASSQITGQNTGELFF | TGCGCCAGCAGCCAGATAACCGGACAGAACACCGGGGAGCTGTTTTTT
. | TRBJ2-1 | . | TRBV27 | CASSPRERSYNEQFF | TGTGCCAGCTCCCCCCGGGAGCGGTCATACAATGAGCAGTTCTTC
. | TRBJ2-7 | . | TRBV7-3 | CASSHNGLGGSYEQYF | TGTGCCAGCAGCCATAATGGGTTGGGGGGTTCCTACGAGCAGTACTTC
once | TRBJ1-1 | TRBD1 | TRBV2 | CASTTRGRITEAFF | TGTGCCAGCACGACCAGGGGGCGGATCACTGAAGCTTTCTTT
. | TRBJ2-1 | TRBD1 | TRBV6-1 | CASNGQGARFF | TGTGCCAGCAATGGACAGGGGGCAAGGTTCTTC
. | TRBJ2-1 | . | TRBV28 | CASSYLSEQFF | TGTGCCAGCAGCTACCTCTCCGAGCAGTTCTTC
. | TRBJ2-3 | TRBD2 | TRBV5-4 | CASKVGEGRVTDTQYF | TGTGCCAGCAAGGTCGGGGAGGGCCGTGTCACAGATACGCAGTATTTT
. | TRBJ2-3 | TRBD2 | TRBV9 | CASSTGTSGQDTQYF | TGTGCCAGCAGCACCGGGACTAGCGGTCAGGATACGCAGTATTTT
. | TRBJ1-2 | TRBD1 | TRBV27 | CASRRTGNFYGYTF | TGTGCCAGCAGGCGGACAGGAAACTTCTATGGCTACACCTTC
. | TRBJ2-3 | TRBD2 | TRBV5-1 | CASSRVLAGAQTDTQYF | TGCGCCAGCAGCAGGGTACTAGCGGGGGCCCAGACAGATACGCAGTATTTT
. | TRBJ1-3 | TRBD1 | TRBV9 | CASSGQGSSGNTIYF | TGTGCCAGCAGCGGACAGGGGTCCTCTGGAAACACCATATATTTT
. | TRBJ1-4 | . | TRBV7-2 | CASSLARGNEKLFF | TGTGCCAGCAGCTTAGCCAGGGGCAATGAAAAACTGTTTTTT
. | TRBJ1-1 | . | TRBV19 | CASSIGQHMNTEAFF | TGTGCCAGTAGTATCGGACAGCACATGAACACTGAAGCTTTCTTT
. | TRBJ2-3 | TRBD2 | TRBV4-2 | CASSQDGLAGDTQYF | TGTGCCAGCAGCCAAGATGGGCTAGCGGGAGATACGCAGTATTTT
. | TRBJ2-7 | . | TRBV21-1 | CASSAGVWRSPEQYF | TGTGCCAGCAGCGCGGGGGTATGGAGAAGTCCCGAGCAGTACTTC
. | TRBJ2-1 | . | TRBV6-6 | CASSYLGGNEQFF | TGTGCCAGCAGTTATTTGGGGGGCAATGAGCAGTTCTTC
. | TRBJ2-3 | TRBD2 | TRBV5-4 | CASSLDMGLAGLYF | TGTGCCAGCAGCTTGGATATGGGACTAGCGGGGCTGTATTTT
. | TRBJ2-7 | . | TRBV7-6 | CASSLDQGSYEQYF | TGTGCCAGCAGCTTAGATCAGGGGTCCTACGAGCAGTACTTC
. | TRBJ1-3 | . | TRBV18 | CASSPGSPSGNTIYF | TGTGCCAGCTCACCAGGGAGCCCCTCTGGAAACACCATATATTTT
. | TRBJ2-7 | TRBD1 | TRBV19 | CASSIGRDRYEQYF | TGTGCCAGTAGTATAGGCCGGGACAGGTACGAGCAGTACTTC
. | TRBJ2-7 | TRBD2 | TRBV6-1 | CASSEGLAGARPYEQYF | TGTGCCAGCAGTGAGGGACTAGCGGGAGCCCGTCCCTACGAGCAGTACTTC
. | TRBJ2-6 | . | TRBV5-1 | CASSLEGGSGANVLTF | TGCGCCAGCAGCTTGGAAGGGGGCTCTGGGGCCAACGTCCTGACTTTC
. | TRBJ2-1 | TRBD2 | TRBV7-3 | CASSPQGAGGNEQFF | TGTGCCAGCAGCCCCCAGGGTGCGGGGGGGAATGAGCAGTTCTTC
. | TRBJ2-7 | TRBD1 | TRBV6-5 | CASSPRDRHGYEQYF | TGTGCCAGCAGTCCCCGGGACAGGCACGGCTACGAGCAGTACTTC
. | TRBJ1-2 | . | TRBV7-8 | CASSPEGGADYGYTF | TGTGCCAGCAGCCCGGAGGGGGGGGCGGACTATGGCTACACCTTC
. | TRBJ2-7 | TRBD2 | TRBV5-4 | CASGSKREGLFGNEQYF | TGTGCCAGCGGGTCGAAGCGGGAGGGCCTTTTTGGCAACGAGCAGTACTTC
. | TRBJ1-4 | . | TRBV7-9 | CASSLPGQSRKLFF | TGTGCCAGCAGCCTTCCGGGACAATCCCGAAAACTGTTTTTT
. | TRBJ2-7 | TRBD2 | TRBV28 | CASGRGLAGDEQYF | TGTGCCAGCGGCCGAGGACTAGCGGGAGACGAGCAGTACTTC
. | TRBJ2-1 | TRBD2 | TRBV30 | CAWSLLAGGPNEQFF | TGTGCCTGGAGTCTCCTAGCGGGAGGGCCCAATGAGCAGTTCTTC
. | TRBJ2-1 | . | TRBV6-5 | CASSGGLYYNEQFF | TGTGCCAGCAGTGGGGGACTCTATTACAATGAGCAGTTCTTC
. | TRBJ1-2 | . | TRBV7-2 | CASSLSRGEGYGYTF | TGTGCCAGCAGCTTATCCCGGGGGGAGGGCTATGGCTACACCTTC
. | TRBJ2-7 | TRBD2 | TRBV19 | CASSISASGGATYEQYF | TGTGCCAGTAGTATATCGGCTAGCGGGGGCGCCACCTACGAGCAGTACTTC
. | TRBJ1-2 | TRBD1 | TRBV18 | CASSPLEGAVNTF | TGTGCCAGCTCACCCCTCGAGGGGGCTGTCAACACCTTC
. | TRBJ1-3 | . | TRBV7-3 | CVSSPNSGNTIYF | TGTGTCAGCAGCCCAAACTCTGGAAACACCATATATTTT
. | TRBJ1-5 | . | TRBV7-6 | CASSLDRSQPQHF | TGTGCCAGCAGCTTAGACAGGAGTCAGCCCCAGCATTTT
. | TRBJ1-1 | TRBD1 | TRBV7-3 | CASSLMQGEAFF | TGTGCCAGCAGCTTAATGCAGGGGGAGGCTTTCTTT
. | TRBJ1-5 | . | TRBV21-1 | CASSGGAGREPQHF | TGTGCCAGCAGCGGAGGGGCTGGGAGGGAGCCCCAGCATTTT
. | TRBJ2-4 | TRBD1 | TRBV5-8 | CASTPDRLKPNIQYF | TGTGCCAGCACCCCGGACAGGCTAAAACCAAACATTCAGTACTTC
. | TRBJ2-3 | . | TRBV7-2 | CASSFAGSTDTQYF | TGTGCCAGCAGCTTCGCGGGTAGCACAGATACGCAGTATTTT
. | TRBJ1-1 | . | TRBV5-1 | CASSLVGTAGRGTEAFF | TGCGCCAGCAGCTTGGTTGGAACGGCAGGACGGGGCACTGAAGCTTTCTTT
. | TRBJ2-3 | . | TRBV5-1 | CASSLSGTDTQYF | TGCGCCAGCAGCTTGTCAGGGACAGATACGCAGTATTTT
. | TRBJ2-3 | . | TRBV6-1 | CASSERSRTDTQYF | TGTGCCAGCAGTGAACGGTCAAGAACAGATACGCAGTATTTT
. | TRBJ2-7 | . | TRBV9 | CASSVQGLPYEQYF | TGTGCCAGCAGCGTCCAGGGCTTACCCTACGAGCAGTACTTC
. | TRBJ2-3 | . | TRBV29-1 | CSVGTGTDTQYF | TGCAGCGTTGGTACAGGAACAGATACGCAGTATTTT
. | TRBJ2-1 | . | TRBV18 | CASSPPKEPRGNEQFF | TGTGCCAGCTCACCACCGAAGGAACCCCGGGGCAATGAGCAGTTCTTC
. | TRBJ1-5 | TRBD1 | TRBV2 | CASSADRGYSNQPQHF | TGTGCCAGCAGCGCGGACAGGGGGTATAGCAATCAGCCCCAGCATTTT
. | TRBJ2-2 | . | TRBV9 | CASSRGDSNTGELFF | TGTGCCAGCAGCCGAGGGGACTCGAACACCGGGGAGCTGTTTTTT
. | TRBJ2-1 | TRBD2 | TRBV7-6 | CASSLAAGSGGASYNEQFF | TGTGCCAGCAGCTTAGCGGCCGGTAGCGGGGGGGCTAGCTACAATGAGCAGTTCTTC
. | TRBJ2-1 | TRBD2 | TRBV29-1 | CSVLTPSGLYNEQFF | TGCAGCGTCTTAACTCCTAGCGGACTTTACAATGAGCAGTTCTTC
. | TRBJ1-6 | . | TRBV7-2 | CASSAPSSYNSPLHF | TGTGCCAGCAGCGCCCCGAGCTCCTATAATTCACCCCTCCACTTT
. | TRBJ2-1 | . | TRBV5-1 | CASSLEVESYNEQFF | TGCGCCAGCAGCTTGGAGGTGGAGTCCTACAATGAGCAGTTCTTC
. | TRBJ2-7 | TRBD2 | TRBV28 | CASRPMSGSAYEQYF | TGTGCCAGCAGGCCTATGAGCGGGAGCGCCTACGAGCAGTACTTC
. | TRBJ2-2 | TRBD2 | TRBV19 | CASSILSGGDTGELFF | TGTGCCAGTAGTATATTATCGGGGGGTGACACCGGGGAGCTGTTTTTT